This TCR beta chain was identified in a study of coeliac disease. Study as a whole: Coeliac patients had newly diagnosed active disease, refractory type I disease, or gluten-free diet control.

Profiling relied on immunoSEQ multiplex PCR, and the TCRdb table lists in-frame clones only, not all of them. The sample has under 8,500 clones; approximately 64% are singletons. Sequencing used one aliquot of over 400,000 cells per fraction. Material: lamina propria lymphocytes from the gut. This clonotype was obtained from a man aged 50 to 60 with active celiac disease.

The CDR3 sequence is CASSTEQGAGYGYTF. CDR3 coding DNA: TGCGCCAGCAGCACCGAACAGGGGGCGGGCTATGGCTACACCTTC. V and J are TRBV5-1 and TRBJ1-2, with TRBD1 matching 9 bases. The CDR3 covers 15 residues. Germline V CDR1 and CDR2: SGHRS, YFSETQ. Trimming cost V 4 bases and J 4 bases; bases outside gene matches: 8.